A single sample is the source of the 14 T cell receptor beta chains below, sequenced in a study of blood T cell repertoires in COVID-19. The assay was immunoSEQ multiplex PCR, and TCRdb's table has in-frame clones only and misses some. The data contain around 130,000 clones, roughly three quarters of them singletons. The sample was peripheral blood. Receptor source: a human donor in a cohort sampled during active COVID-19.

The CDR3 is CASSWGQGYEQYF. The CDR3 bases are TGTGCCAGCAGTTGGGGACAGGGCTACGAGCAGTACTTC. This sequence joins TRBV12-3 or TRBV12-4 and TRBJ2-7; 9 bases map to TRBD1. The CDR3 is 13 amino acids. V trimming: 4 bases; J trimming: 3 bases; junction bases outside the gene matches: 1.

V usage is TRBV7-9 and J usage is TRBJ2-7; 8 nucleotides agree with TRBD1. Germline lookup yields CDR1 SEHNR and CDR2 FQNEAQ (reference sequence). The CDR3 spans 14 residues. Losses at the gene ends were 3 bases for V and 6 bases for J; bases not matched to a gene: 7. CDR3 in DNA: TGTGCCAGCAGCTTCGGGACAGGTGATGGCGAGCAGTACTTC. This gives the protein CASSFGTGDGEQYF.

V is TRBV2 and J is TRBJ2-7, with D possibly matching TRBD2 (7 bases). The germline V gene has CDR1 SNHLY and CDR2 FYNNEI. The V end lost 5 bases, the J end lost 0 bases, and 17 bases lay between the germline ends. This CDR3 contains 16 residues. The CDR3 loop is CASSFEGGGSSYEQYF. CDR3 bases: TGTGCCAGCAGTTTCGAGGGCGGGGGCAGCTCCTACGAGCAGTACTTC.

The CDR3 DNA reads TGTGCCAGCAGTTACAAAGGGGGACTAGGCGAGCAGTACTTC. Protein sequence: CASSYKGGLGEQYF. The J gene is TRBJ2-7, the V gene TRBV6-6; 8 bases match TRBD2. Germline V lookup: CDR1 MNHNY, CDR2 SVGAGI (reference sequence). The CDR3 extends over 14 amino acids. V was clipped by 2 bases and J by 6 bases; unmatched bases: 6.

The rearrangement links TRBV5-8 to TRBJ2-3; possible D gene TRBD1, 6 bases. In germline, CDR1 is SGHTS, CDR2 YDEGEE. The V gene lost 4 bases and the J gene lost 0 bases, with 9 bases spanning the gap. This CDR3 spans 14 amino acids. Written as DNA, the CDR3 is TGTGCCAGCAGCGTGGACAGAAGCACAGATACGCAGTATTTT. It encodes CASSVDRSTDTQYF.

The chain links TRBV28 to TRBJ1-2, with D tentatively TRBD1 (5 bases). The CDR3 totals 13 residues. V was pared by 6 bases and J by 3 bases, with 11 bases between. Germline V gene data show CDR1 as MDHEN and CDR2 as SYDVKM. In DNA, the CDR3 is TGTGCCAGCAGCGGGGGTCGGGACTATGGCTACACCTTC. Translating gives CASSGGRDYGYTF.

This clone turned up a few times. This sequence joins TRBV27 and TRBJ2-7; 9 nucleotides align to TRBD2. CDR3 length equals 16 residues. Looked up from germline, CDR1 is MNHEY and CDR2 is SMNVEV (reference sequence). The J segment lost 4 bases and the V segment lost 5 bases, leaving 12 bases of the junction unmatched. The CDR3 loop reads CASSLTGSGRRYEQYF. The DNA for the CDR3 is TGTGCCAGCAGTCTCACTGGGAGCGGGAGGAGATACGAGCAGTACTTC.

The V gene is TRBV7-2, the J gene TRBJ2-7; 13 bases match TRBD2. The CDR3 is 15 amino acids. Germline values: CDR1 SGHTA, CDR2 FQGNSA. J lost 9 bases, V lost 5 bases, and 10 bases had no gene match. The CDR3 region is CASSLGTSGAGWQYF. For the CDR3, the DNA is TGTGCCAGCAGCCTCGGGACTAGCGGGGCGGGGTGGCAGTACTTC.

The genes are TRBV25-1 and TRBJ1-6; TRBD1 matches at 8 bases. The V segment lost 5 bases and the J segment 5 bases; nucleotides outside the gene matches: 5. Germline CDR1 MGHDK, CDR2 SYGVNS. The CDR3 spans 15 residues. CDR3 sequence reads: CASSKMTGDNSPLHF. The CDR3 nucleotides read TGTGCCAGCAGTAAAATGACAGGGGATAATTCACCCCTCCACTTT.

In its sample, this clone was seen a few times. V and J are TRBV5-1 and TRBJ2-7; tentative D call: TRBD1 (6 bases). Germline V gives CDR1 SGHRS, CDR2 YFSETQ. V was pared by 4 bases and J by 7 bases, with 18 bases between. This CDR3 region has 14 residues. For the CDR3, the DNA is TGCGCCAGCAGCGTGGGACAAGGCATCTGGGAGCAGTACTTC. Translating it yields CASSVGQGIWEQYF.

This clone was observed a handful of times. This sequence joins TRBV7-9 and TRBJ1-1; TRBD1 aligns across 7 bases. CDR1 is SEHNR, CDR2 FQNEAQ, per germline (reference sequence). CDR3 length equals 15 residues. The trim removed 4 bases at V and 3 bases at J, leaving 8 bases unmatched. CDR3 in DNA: TGTGCCAGCAGCTCGGGACAGATGACGGACACTGAAGCTTTCTTT. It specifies CASSSGQMTDTEAFF.

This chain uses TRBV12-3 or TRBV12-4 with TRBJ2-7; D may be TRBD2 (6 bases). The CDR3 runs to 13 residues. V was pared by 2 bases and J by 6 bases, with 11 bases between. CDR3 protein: CASSLWQGGEQYF. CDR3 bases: TGTGCCAGCAGTTTATGGCAGGGAGGCGAGCAGTACTTC.

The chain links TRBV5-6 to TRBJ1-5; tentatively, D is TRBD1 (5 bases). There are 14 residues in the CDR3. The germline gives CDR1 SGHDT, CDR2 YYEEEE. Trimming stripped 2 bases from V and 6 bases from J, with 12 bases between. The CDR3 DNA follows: TGTGCCAGCAGCTTATACAGGCTCGGTCAGCCCCAGCATTTT. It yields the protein CASSLYRLGQPQHF.

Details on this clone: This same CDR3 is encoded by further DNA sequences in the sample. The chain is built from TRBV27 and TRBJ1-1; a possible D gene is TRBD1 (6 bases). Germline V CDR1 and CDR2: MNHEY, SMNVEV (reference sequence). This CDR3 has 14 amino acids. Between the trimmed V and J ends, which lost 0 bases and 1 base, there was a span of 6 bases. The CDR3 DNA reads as TGTGCCAGCAGTTTATCAGGGGGGAACACTGAAGCTTTCTTT. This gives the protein CASSLSGGNTEAFF.